The rows below give T cell receptor beta chains drawn from one sample of a study of blood T cell repertoires in COVID-19. The protocol was immunoSEQ multiplex PCR, while the TCRdb copy is restricted to in-frame clones and leaves out a portion. The sample lists over 150,000 clones; roughly 84% were seen once. Material: PBMCs or T cells enriched from blood (not recorded which). The source of these receptors is a woman aged 45-59 years who had recovered from COVID-19. Each CDR3 is given with its conserved first and last residue. A D gene is named only where the DNA matches it firmly. Only some rows state a clone size, as once, few, many or a class for expanded clones.

.,TRBD1,TRBJ2-7,TRBV5-1,CASSMGQGGDEQYF,TGCGCCAGCAGCATGGGACAGGGCGGAGACGAGCAGTACTTC
.,.,TRBJ1-5,TRBV11-2,CASSLFPNQPQHF,TGTGCCAGCAGCTTATTTCCGAATCAGCCCCAGCATTTT
.,.,TRBJ2-3,TRBV28,CASTTGTFTDTQYF,TGTGCCAGCACCACAGGCACCTTCACAGATACGCAGTATTTT
.,TRBD2,TRBJ2-3,TRBV28,CASSFLAGGATDTQYF,TGTGCCAGCAGTTTTCTAGCCGGGGGGGCCACAGATACGCAGTATTTT
.,.,TRBJ2-7,TRBV4-1,CASSPRTGYEQYF,TGCGCCAGCAGCCCACGAACAGGGTACGAGCAGTACTTC
once,TRBD1,TRBJ1-4,TRBV2,CASSVAGGLSLTNEKLFF,TGTGCCAGCAGTGTTGCAGGGGGCCTCTCGTTAACTAATGAAAAACTGTTTTTT
.,.,TRBJ2-7,TRBV13,CASSITRSRRETYEQYF,TGTGCCAGCAGCATAACCCGCTCTCGACGGGAAACCTACGAGCAGTACTTC
.,.,TRBJ2-7,TRBV12-3/TRBV12-4,CASSLTGSYEQYF,TGTGCCAGCAGTTTGACGGGATCCTACGAGCAGTACTTC
.,TRBD1,TRBJ2-1,TRBV4-1,CASSQIQGAFYEQFF,TGCGCCAGCAGCCAAATCCAGGGGGCGTTCTATGAGCAGTTCTTC
.,TRBD1,TRBJ1-1,TRBV12-3/TRBV12-4,CASSSYRGQAFF,TGTGCCAGCAGCTCTTACAGGGGCCAAGCTTTCTTT
few,.,TRBJ1-4,TRBV21-1,CASSKKPYGDRGGRGNEKLFF,TGTGCCAGCAGCAAAAAACCCTACGGGGACAGGGGCGGTAGAGGTAATGAAAAACTGTTTTTT
.,TRBD2,TRBJ2-5,TRBV3-1/TRBV3-2,CASSQEGRLAGRQETQYF,TGTGCCAGCAGCCAAGAAGGGAGACTAGCGGGGCGCCAAGAGACCCAGTACTTC
.,.,TRBJ2-1,TRBV11-3,CASTRGFAVNEQFF,TGTGCCAGCACACGGGGGTTCGCGGTCAATGAGCAGTTCTTC
.,TRBD1,TRBJ1-1,TRBV3-1/TRBV3-2,CASSQQHQGAETEAFF,TGTGCCAGCAGCCAGCAACACCAGGGGGCGGAAACTGAAGCTTTCTTT
.,TRBD1,TRBJ2-7,TRBV5-1,CASSQRQGRSDEQYF,TGCGCCAGCAGCCAAAGACAGGGGAGGTCAGACGAGCAGTACTTC
.,.,TRBJ1-3,TRBV7-9,CASSFEGRNSGNTIYF,TGTGCCAGCAGCTTTGAGGGCAGGAACTCTGGAAACACCATATATTTT
.,.,TRBJ1-2,TRBV3-1/TRBV3-2,CASSEVGAGGYTF,TGTGCCAGCAGCGAGGTGGGCGCGGGGGGCTACACCTTC
few,.,TRBJ1-2,TRBV28,CASSSGYGYTF,TGTGCCAGCAGTTCGGGCTATGGCTACACCTTC
.,TRBD2,TRBJ2-7,TRBV7-9,CASSSGTSGYEQYF,TGTGCCAGCAGCTCCGGGACTAGCGGCTACGAGCAGTACTTC
.,.,TRBJ1-1,TRBV11-2,CASSHNTEAFF,TGTGCCAGCAGCCATAACACTGAAGCTTTCTTT
.,TRBD2,TRBJ2-7,TRBV7-9,CASSLGRAGDNEQYF,TGTGCCAGCAGCTTGGGGCGGGCGGGAGATAACGAGCAGTACTTC